This T cell receptor (beta chain) derives from a study of CD8 T cells in ankylosing spondylitis. Study results and caveats: It was reported that disease-linked clones were significantly enriched in matched ankylosing spondylitis synovial fluid. Among TCR beta sequences, a motif of several highly homologous variants appeared characteristic of ankylosing spondylitis blood. Reports of some motif variants in reactive arthritis synovial fluid and blood predate this one.

This clonotype was picked up a small number of times. Antigen specificity is unknown. The TCR beta libraries were generated through quantitative 5'-RACE incorporating molecular barcodes. TCRdb processed the 5' RACE reads anew with MiXCR; each CDR3 protein has one entry. The repertoire consists of about 460,000 distinct CDR3 sequences, with about 5.7% occurring once and the leading ten covering approximately 3.5%. This TCR was recovered from a male donor with ankylosing spondylitis. Sequenced material: blood, either unsorted or a sorted T cell fraction (not recorded which).

The CDR3 loop is CASSLDSGTGVYGYTF. Here the CDR3 DNA reads TGTGCCAGCAGCTTAGATTCGGGGACAGGAGTCTATGGCTACACCTTC. The chain has TRBV11-2 and TRBJ1-2; 8 bases line up with TRBD1. Germline assignment: CDR1 SGHAT and CDR2 FQNNGV. Trimming cost V 0 bases and J 4 bases; bases outside gene matches: 7. The length of the CDR3 is 16 residues.